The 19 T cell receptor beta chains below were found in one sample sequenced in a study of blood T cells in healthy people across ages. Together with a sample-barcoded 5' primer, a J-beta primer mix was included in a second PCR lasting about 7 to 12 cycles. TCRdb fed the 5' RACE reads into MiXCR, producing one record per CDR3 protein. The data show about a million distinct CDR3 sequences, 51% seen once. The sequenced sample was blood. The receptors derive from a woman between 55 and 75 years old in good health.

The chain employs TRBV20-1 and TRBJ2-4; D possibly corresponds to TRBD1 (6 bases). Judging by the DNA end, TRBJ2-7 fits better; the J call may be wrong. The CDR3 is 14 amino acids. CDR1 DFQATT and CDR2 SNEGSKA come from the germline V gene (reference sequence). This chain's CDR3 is CSARAQDRTYEQYF. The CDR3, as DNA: TGCAGTGCTAGGGCCCAGGACAGAACCTACGAGCAGTACTTC.

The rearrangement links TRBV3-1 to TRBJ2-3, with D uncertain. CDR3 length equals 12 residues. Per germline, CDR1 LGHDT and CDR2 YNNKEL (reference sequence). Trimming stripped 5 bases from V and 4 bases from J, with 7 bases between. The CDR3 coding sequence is TGTGCCAGCAGCACGAGCGCAGATACGCAGTATTTT. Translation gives CASSTSADTQYF.

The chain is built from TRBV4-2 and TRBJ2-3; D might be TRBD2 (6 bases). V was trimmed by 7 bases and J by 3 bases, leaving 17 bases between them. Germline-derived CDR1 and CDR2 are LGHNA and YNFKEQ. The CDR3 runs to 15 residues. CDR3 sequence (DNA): TGTGCCAGCACACTCGGGAGTGCTGCGACAGATACGCAGTATTTT. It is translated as CASTLGSAATDTQYF.

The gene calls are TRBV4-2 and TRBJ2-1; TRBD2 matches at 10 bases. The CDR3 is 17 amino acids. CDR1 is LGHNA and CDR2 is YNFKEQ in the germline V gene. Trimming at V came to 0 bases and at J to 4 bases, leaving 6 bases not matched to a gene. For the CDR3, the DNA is TGTGCCAGCAGCCAAGAAGCTAGCGGGAGTAGGTACAATGAGCAGTTCTTC. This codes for CASSQEASGSRYNEQFF.

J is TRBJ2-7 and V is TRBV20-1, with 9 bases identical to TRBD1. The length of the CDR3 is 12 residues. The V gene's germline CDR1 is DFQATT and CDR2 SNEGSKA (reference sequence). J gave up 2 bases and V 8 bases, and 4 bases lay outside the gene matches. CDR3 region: CSTDRGAYEQYF. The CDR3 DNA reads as TGCAGTACGGACAGGGGAGCCTACGAGCAGTACTTC.

The CDR3 DNA sequence: TGTGCCAGCAGTTTCAAGGGACAGGGGGCGCGAGCTCCTCAGCCCCAGCATTTT. Amino acid sequence: CASSFKGQGARAPQPQHF. J is TRBJ1-5 and V is TRBV12-3 or TRBV12-4; 12 bases are a match to TRBD1. The CDR3 covers 18 residues. Trimming took 3 bases from V and 6 from J; bases not matched to a gene: 12.

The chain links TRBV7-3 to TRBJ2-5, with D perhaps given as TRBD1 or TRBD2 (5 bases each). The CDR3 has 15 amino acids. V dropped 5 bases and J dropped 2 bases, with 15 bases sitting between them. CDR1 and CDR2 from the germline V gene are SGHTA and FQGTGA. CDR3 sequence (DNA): TGTGCCAGCAGCCGGGACGGGGAAAAACAAGAGACCCAGTACTTC. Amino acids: CASSRDGEKQETQYF. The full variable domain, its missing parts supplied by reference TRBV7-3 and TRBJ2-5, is GAGVSQTPSNKVTEKGKYVELRCDPISGHTALYWYRQSLGQGPEFLIYFQGTGAADDSGLPNDRFFAVRPEGSVSTLKIQRTERGDSAVYLCASSRDGEKQETQYFGPGTRLLVL.

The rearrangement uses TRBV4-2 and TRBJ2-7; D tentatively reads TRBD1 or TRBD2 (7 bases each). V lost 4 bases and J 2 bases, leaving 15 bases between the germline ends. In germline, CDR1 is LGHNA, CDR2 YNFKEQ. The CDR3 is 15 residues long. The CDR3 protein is CASSPRGGLTYEQYF. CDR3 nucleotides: TGTGCCAGCAGCCCCAGGGGGGGCCTAACCTACGAGCAGTACTTC.

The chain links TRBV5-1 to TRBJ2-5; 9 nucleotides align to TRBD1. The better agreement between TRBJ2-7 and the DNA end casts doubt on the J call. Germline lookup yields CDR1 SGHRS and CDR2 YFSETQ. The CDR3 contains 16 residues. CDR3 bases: TGCGCCAGCAGCTCCCACGAGGGACAGGGACCTGTCGAGCAGTACTTC. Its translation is CASSSHEGQGPVEQYF.

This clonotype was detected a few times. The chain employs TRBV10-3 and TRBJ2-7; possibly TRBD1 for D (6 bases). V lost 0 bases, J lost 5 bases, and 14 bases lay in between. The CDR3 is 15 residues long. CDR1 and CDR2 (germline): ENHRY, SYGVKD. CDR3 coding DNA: TGTGCCATCAGTGAGTCGCAGGGGCGCACCCACGAGCAGTACTTC. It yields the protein CAISESQGRTHEQYF.

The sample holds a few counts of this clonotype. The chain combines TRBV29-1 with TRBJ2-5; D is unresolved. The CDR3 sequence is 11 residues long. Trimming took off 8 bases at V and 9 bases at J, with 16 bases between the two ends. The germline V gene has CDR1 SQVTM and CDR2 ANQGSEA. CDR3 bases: TGCAGCCCCTCTTGGAGAGATTCCCAGTACTTC. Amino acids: CSPSWRDSQYF. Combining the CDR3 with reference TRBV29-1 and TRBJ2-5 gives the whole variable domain SAVISQKPSRDICQRGTSLTIQCQVDSQVTMMFWYRQQPGQSLTLIATANQGSEATYESGFVIDKFPISRPNLTFSTLTVSNMSPEDSSIYLCSPSWRDSQYFGPGTRLLVL.

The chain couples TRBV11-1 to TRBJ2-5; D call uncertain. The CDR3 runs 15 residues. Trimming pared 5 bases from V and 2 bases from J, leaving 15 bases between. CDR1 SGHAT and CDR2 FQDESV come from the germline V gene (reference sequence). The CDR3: CASSPNRGRQETQYF. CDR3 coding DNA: TGTGCCAGCAGCCCGAACAGAGGCCGTCAAGAGACCCAGTACTTC. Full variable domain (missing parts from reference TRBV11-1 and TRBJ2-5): EAEVAQSPRYKITEKSQAVAFWCDPISGHATLYWYRQILGQGPELLVQFQDESVVDDSQLPKDRFSAERLKGVDSTLKIQPAELGDSAMYLCASSPNRGRQETQYFGPGTRLLVL.

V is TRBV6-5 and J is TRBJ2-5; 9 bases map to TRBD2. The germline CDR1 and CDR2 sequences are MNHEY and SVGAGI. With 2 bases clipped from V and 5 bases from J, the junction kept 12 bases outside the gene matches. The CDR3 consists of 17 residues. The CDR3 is CASSYGISAGGQETQYF. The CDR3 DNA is TGTGCCAGCAGTTACGGGATCTCGGCGGGAGGGCAGGAGACCCAGTACTTC.

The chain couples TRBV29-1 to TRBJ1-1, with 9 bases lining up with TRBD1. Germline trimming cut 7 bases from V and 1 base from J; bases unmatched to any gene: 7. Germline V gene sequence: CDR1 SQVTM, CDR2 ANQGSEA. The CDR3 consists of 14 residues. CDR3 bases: TGCAGCGCAAAGGACAGGGGACAGAACACTGAAGCTTTCTTT. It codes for CSAKDRGQNTEAFF.

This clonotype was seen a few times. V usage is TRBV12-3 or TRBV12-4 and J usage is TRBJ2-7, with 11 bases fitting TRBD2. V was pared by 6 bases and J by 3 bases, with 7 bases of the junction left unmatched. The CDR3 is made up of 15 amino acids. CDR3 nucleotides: TGTGCCAGCAGCCGACTAGCGGGATCTAACTACGAGCAGTACTTC. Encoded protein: CASSRLAGSNYEQYF.

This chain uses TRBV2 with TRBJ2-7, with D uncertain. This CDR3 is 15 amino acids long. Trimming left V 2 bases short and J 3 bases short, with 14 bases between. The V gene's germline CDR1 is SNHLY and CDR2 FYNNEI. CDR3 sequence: CASSELGGFGYEQYV. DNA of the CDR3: TGTGCCAGCAGTGAATTAGGTGGGTTCGGCTACGAGCAGTACGTC.

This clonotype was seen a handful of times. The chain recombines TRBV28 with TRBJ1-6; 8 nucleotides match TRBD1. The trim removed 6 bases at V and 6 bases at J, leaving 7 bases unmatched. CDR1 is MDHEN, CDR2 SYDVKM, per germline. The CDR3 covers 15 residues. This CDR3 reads CASSRGDRRNSPLHF. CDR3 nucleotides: TGTGCCAGCAGCCGGGGGGACAGGCGTAATTCACCCCTCCACTTT.

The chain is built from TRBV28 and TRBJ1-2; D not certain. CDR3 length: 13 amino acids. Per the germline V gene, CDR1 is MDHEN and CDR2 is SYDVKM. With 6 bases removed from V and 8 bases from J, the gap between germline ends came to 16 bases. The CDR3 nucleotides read TGTGCCAGCAGCTGGGTCCGGGGTGACGGCTACACCTTC. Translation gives CASSWVRGDGYTF.

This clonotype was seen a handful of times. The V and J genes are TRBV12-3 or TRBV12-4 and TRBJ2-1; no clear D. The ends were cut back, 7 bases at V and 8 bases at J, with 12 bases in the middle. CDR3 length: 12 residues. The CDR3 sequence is CASTPPIDEQFF. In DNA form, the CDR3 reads TGTGCCAGCACCCCCCCCATTGATGAGCAGTTCTTC.